The 18 T cell receptor beta chains given below trace back to one sample, sequenced in a study of technical replicates of blood from several donors (dated by TCRdb to between 2016 and 2019). Libraries were constructed by the immunoSEQ multiplex PCR assay. TCRdb provides this immuneACCESS table in a form limited to in-frame rearrangements. Some clones are lacking; in checked studies, under half of them reflect an unresolved V gene, and why the rest are absent is not known. For this sample there are roughly 79,000 clones; 90% to 97% appear just once. Of the sample, roughly 0.36% is held by the ten largest clones. Sequencing input: T cells isolated from PBMCs. The receptors were gathered from a human donor in good health.

A single count supports this clone. The genes are TRBV4-3 and TRBJ2-1, with D perhaps TRBD2 (5 bases). There are 13 residues in the CDR3. Germline CDR1 LGHNA, CDR2 YSLEER. V was shortened by 2 bases and J by 12 bases, with 14 bases between the two germline ends. CDR3 bases: TGCGCCAGCAGCCAAATAGCTAGCCCTCGGCAGTTCTTC. This sequence encodes CASSQIASPRQFF.

The V gene is TRBV5-4, the J gene TRBJ1-2, with 7 bases fitting TRBD1. The ends lost 5 bases at V and 7 bases at J; junction bases unmatched: 8. This CDR3 is 13 amino acids long. Germline values: CDR1 SGHNT, CDR2 YYREEE (reference sequence). The CDR3 region has the DNA TGTGCCAGCAGTTCCGACAGGGAGGCTGGCTACACCTTC. This translates into CASSSDREAGYTF.

This chain links TRBV11-3 with TRBJ1-1; D ambiguous. V was pared by 0 bases and J by 0 bases, with 8 bases between. The CDR3 extends over 15 amino acids. Germline values: CDR1 SGHNT, CDR2 YENEEA. CDR3 sequence reads: CASSLDAELNTEAFF. CDR3 coding DNA: TGTGCCAGCAGCTTAGATGCAGAACTGAACACTGAAGCTTTCTTT. Looking up the rest from reference TRBV11-3 and TRBJ1-1 gives the full variable domain: EAGVVQSPRYKIIEKKQPVAFWCNPISGHNTLYWYLQNLGQGPELLIRYENEEAVDDSQLPKDRFSAERLKGVDSTLKIQPAELGDSAVYLCASSLDAELNTEAFFGQGTRLTVV.

The CDR3 protein is CASSARSGYEQYF. DNA of the CDR3: TGTGCCAGCAGCGCGCGATCAGGTTACGAGCAGTACTTC. The chain recombines TRBV9 with TRBJ2-7; no firm D call. This CDR3 region has 13 residues. Trimming shortened V by 3 bases and J by 4 bases, and 11 bases separated the two germline ends. CDR1 is SGDLS, CDR2 YYNGEE, per germline.

This clone was seen only once. The rearrangement joins TRBV7-2 to TRBJ2-1, with 8 bases matching TRBD2. CDR1 and CDR2 from the germline V gene are SGHTA and FQGNSA. The ends lost 5 bases at V and 8 bases at J; junction bases unmatched: 8. This CDR3 has 14 residues. CDR3 protein: CASSARTSSDEQFF. The DNA for the CDR3 is TGTGCCAGCAGCGCCCGGACTAGCTCCGATGAGCAGTTCTTC. The full variable domain, with the rest looked up from reference TRBV7-2 and TRBJ2-1, is GAGVSQSPSNKVTEKGKDVELRCDPISGHTALYWYRQSLGQGLEFLIYFQGNSAPDKSGLPSDRFSAERTGGSVSTLTIQRTQQEDSAVYLCASSARTSSDEQFFGPGTRLTVL.

The chain is built from TRBV5-4 and TRBJ1-1; D is unresolved. The CDR3 covers 17 residues. CDR1 SGHNT and CDR2 YYREEE come from the germline V gene (reference sequence). V was shortened by 6 bases and J by 3 bases, with 24 bases between the two germline ends. The CDR3 DNA sequence: TGTGCCAGCACAAATTCCGACCGGGAAGTGTGGGACACTGAAGCTTTCTTT. This translates into CASTNSDREVWDTEAFF.

The rearrangement joins TRBV27 to TRBJ1-5; D unresolved. Germline V gene lookup returns CDR1 MNHEY and CDR2 SMNVEV (reference sequence). The CDR3 runs to 10 residues. V gave up 7 bases and J gave up 5 bases, with 3 bases separating them. The CDR3 loop reads CASNYQPQHF. The CDR3 DNA is TGTGCCAGCAACTATCAGCCCCAGCATTTT.

This chain uses TRBV5-1 with TRBJ2-3; 9 bases map to TRBD2. V was clipped by 5 bases and J by 4 bases; unmatched bases: 8. CDR3 length: 15 residues. Germline values: CDR1 SGHRS, CDR2 YFSETQ. The CDR3 DNA is TGCGCCAGCAGTGGTAGCGGGAGACCTGCAGATACGCAGTATTTT. Protein sequence: CASSGSGRPADTQYF.

This chain joins TRBV11-3 and TRBJ2-7; D is possibly TRBD2 (6 bases). CDR3 length: 17 residues. Trimming took off 6 bases at V and 2 bases at J, with 23 bases between the two ends. Germline V lookup: CDR1 SGHNT, CDR2 YENEEA. CDR3 amino acids: CASSPLVGGRVPYEQYF. The CDR3 DNA sequence: TGTGCCAGCAGTCCCCTCGTGGGGGGAAGGGTCCCCTACGAGCAGTACTTC.

The J gene is TRBJ1-4, the V gene TRBV18, with D perhaps TRBD1 (6 bases). This CDR3 has 19 amino acids. Trimming pared 1 base from V and 0 bases from J, leaving 18 bases between. The V gene's germline CDR1 is KGHSH and CDR2 LQKENI. Written as DNA, the CDR3 is TGTGCCAGCTCACCACTTCTGGGGGCGACTACTGCAACTAATGAAAAACTGTTTTTT. As protein: CASSPLLGATTATNEKLFF.

The chain links TRBV4-1 to TRBJ2-7; perhaps TRBD1 as D (6 bases). With 0 bases removed from V and 4 bases from J, the gap between germline ends came to 10 bases. Germline V gene sequence: CDR1 MGHRA, CDR2 YSYEKL. CDR3 length equals 14 residues. The CDR3 protein is CASSQDTGQYEQYF. The CDR3 nucleotides are TGCGCCAGCAGCCAAGATACAGGGCAATACGAGCAGTACTTC.

The chain recombines TRBV6-5 with TRBJ2-1; 7 bases agree with TRBD1. The junction had 14 bases not matched to a gene; V was cut back by 4 bases and J by 8 bases. CDR3 length: 16 residues. In germline, CDR1 is MNHEY, CDR2 SVGAGI. CDR3 coding DNA: TGTGCCAGCAGTTGGAATGCAGACAGGGCAGAAGATGAGCAGTTCTTC. It is translated as CASSWNADRAEDEQFF.

This chain joins TRBV6-1 and TRBJ2-5; 7 nucleotides line up with TRBD2. CDR1 and CDR2 from the germline V gene are MNHNS and SASEGT. CDR3 size: 15 residues. The trim removed 2 bases at V and 5 bases at J, leaving 8 bases unmatched. CDR3 loop: CASSELTLGGETQYF. CDR3 nucleotides: TGTGCCAGCAGTGAACTAACCCTGGGGGGGGAGACCCAGTACTTC.

The chain combines TRBV29-1 with TRBJ1-1; maybe TRBD1 (5 bases). The V end was cut by 4 bases, the J end by 1 base, with 13 bases between. Germline loops: CDR1 SQVTM, CDR2 ANQGSEA. The CDR3 is made up of 14 amino acids. CDR3 coding DNA: TGCAGCGTTGGTATTCCCGGACAGAACACTGAAGCTTTCTTT. Protein: CSVGIPGQNTEAFF.

The CDR3 bases are TGCGCCAGCAGCTTGGTGTGGCCAGAAAACAATGAGCAGTTCTTC. This encodes CASSLVWPENNEQFF. V usage is TRBV5-1 and J usage is TRBJ2-1; D is ambiguous. In germline, CDR1 is SGHRS, CDR2 YFSETQ. V was clipped by 0 bases and J by 5 bases, with 12 bases between them. This CDR3 spans 15 amino acids.

This clone was detected only once. The rearrangement uses TRBV2 and TRBJ2-3; perhaps TRBD2 as D (6 bases). Trimming removed 2 bases at V and 4 bases at J, with 13 bases between. The CDR3 spans 15 residues. CDR1 is SNHLY, CDR2 FYNNEI, per germline. The CDR3, as DNA: TGTGCCAGCAGTGAATTCTCTAGCGTTGCAGATACGCAGTATTTT. It translates to CASSEFSSVADTQYF.

V and J are TRBV28 and TRBJ1-3; 8 nucleotides agree with TRBD1. V lost 8 bases to trimming and J lost 4 bases; unmatched junction nucleotides: 13. From germline, CDR1 is MDHEN and CDR2 SYDVKM. The CDR3 contains 16 residues. CDR3 sequence: CASGMTGEGVGNTIYF. The CDR3 DNA is TGTGCCAGCGGGATGACAGGGGAGGGGGTAGGAAACACCATATATTTT.

The V gene is TRBV19, the J gene TRBJ2-3; 7 bases align to TRBD2. The V segment lost 3 bases and the J segment 4 bases; nucleotides outside the gene matches: 13. The V gene's germline CDR1 is LNHDA and CDR2 SQIVND (reference sequence). The CDR3 is made up of 17 amino acids. CDR3 bases: TGTGCCAGTAGTATTTTAGTTGAGACTAGCCTCCCAGATACGCAGTATTTT. Its protein product is CASSILVETSLPDTQYF.